The 25 T cell receptor beta chains listed next were all sequenced from one sample in a study of shared clonotypes between healthy human individuals. TCRdb keeps only in-frame clones here, not all; method: immunoSEQ multiplex PCR. The top ten hold roughly 1.4% of the sample, which has about 1 million clones, approximately 76% seen once. The sequencing input was memory CD4+ T cells sorted from blood. This sample's subset: CD45RA-negative fraction. The receptors shown here come from a man aged 18 to 35 in good health.

The chain has TRBV5-1 and TRBJ1-1; unclear D gene. The CDR3 contains 12 residues. Trimming cost V 4 bases and J 1 base, with 5 bases left between them. Germline values: CDR1 SGHRS, CDR2 YFSETQ. The CDR3 region has the DNA TGCGCCAGCAGCGCCGGGAACACTGAAGCTTTCTTT. Its translation is CASSAGNTEAFF.

The chain links TRBV11-2 to TRBJ2-1; no firm D call. Germline loops: CDR1 SGHAT, CDR2 FQNNGV. The CDR3 covers 12 residues. V gave up 3 bases and J gave up 10 bases, with 10 bases separating them. CDR3 protein: CASSLSPREQFF. The CDR3 region has the DNA TGTGCCAGCAGCTTGAGTCCGCGAGAGCAGTTCTTC.

The genes are TRBV30 and TRBJ1-1; D is uncertain. V lost 1 base and J 5 bases, leaving 11 bases between the germline ends. CDR3 length: 13 amino acids. The V gene's germline CDR1 is GTSNPN and CDR2 SVGIG (reference sequence). The CDR3 is CAWSADEATEAFF. Written as DNA, the CDR3 is TGTGCCTGGAGTGCCGATGAGGCAACTGAAGCTTTCTTT.

The gene calls are TRBV18 and TRBJ1-2; a weak D match, TRBD1 (5 bases). Germline V CDR1 and CDR2: KGHSH, LQKENI. The ends were cut back, 4 bases at V and 0 bases at J, with 18 bases in the middle. The CDR3 runs 17 residues. As DNA, the CDR3 is TGTGCCAGCTCACAGGAGGCCGGGACGCTCGCTAACTATGGCTACACCTTC. It is translated as CASSQEAGTLANYGYTF.

The genes are TRBV5-1 and TRBJ2-3; perhaps TRBD1 as D (5 bases). The CDR3 loop spans 15 amino acids. The germline V gene encodes CDR1 SGHRS and CDR2 YFSETQ. The V end lost 4 bases, the J end lost 2 bases, and 14 bases lay between the germline ends. CDR3 in DNA: TGCGCCAGCAGCCGACAGTCGGACACCACAGATACGCAGTATTTT. This translates into CASSRQSDTTDTQYF.

This clone was observed a single time. The sample contains more than one DNA sequence encoding this CDR3. J is TRBJ1-1 and V is TRBV5-5; no firm D call. This CDR3 spans 13 amino acids. V was clipped by 4 bases and J by 5 bases, with 12 bases between them. Germline V gene lookup returns CDR1 SGHKS and CDR2 YYEKEE (reference sequence). CDR3 sequence (DNA): TGTGCCAGCAGCCTCCCAGGTGGAACTGAAGCTTTCTTT. Translation: CASSLPGGTEAFF.

CDR3 nucleotides: TGTGCCAGCACCTCAAGCAGGAACACTGAAGCTTTCTTT. It is translated as CASTSSRNTEAFF. V gene TRBV2 combines with J gene TRBJ1-1, with D unclear. V lost 7 bases and J lost 1, with 10 bases in between. Germline V CDR1 and CDR2: SNHLY, FYNNEI. CDR3 size: 13 residues.

The chain joins TRBV11-3 to TRBJ2-2; 9 bases match TRBD1. There are 15 residues in the CDR3. With 8 bases clipped from V and 6 bases from J, the junction kept 10 bases outside the gene matches. Germline lookup yields CDR1 SGHNT and CDR2 YENEEA. The CDR3 protein is CASGVGDRAAGELFF. In DNA form, the CDR3 reads TGTGCCAGCGGGGTAGGGGACAGGGCCGCCGGGGAGCTGTTTTTT.

This chain uses TRBV30 with TRBJ2-1; a possible D gene is TRBD2 (6 bases). The CDR3 loop spans 12 amino acids. V dropped 3 bases and J dropped 9 bases, with 12 bases sitting between them. Per the germline V gene, CDR1 is GTSNPN and CDR2 is SVGIG (reference sequence). CDR3 loop: CAWSGRGSEQFF. For the CDR3, the DNA is TGTGCCTGGAGCGGGCGGGGTAGTGAGCAGTTCTTC.

A few counts support this clone. The CDR3 loop reads CASSPDRGQETQYF. The CDR3 DNA reads as TGTGCCAGCAGCCCAGACAGGGGCCAAGAGACCCAGTACTTC. V gene TRBV11-2 combines with J gene TRBJ2-5; 8 nucleotides align to TRBD1. Germline CDR1 is SGHAT and CDR2 is FQNNGV. The junction had 3 bases not matched to a gene; V was cut back by 5 bases and J by 1 base. The CDR3 consists of 14 residues.

The J gene is TRBJ2-5, the V gene TRBV5-5, with D hard to call. V lost 4 bases to trimming and J lost 12 bases, with 19 bases between them. Germline V CDR1 and CDR2: SGHKS, YYEKEE (reference sequence). The CDR3 has 13 amino acids. The CDR3 region has the DNA TGTGCCAGCAGCCCCAAACGAGACCGACCTGAGTACTTC. Amino acid sequence: CASSPKRDRPEYF. Full variable domain (missing parts from reference TRBV5-5 and TRBJ2-5): DAGVTQSPTHLIKTRGQQVTLRCSPISGHKSVSWYQQVLGQGPQFIFQYYEKEERGRGNFPDRFSARQFPNYSSELNVNALLLGDSALYLCASSPKRDRPEYFGPGTRLLVL.

In this sample, this clone turned up a few times. This chain uses TRBV5-1 with TRBJ2-3; D is uncertain. CDR3 length: 12 residues. Trimming stripped 8 bases from V and 1 base from J, with 8 bases between. Germline CDR1 and CDR2: SGHRS and YFSETQ. The CDR3, as DNA: TGCGCCAGGAGACTTCGCACAGATACGCAGTATTTT. Residues: CARRLRTDTQYF. The whole variable domain, remainder taken from reference TRBV5-1 and TRBJ2-3, is KAGVTQTPRYLIKTRGQQVTLSCSPISGHRSVSWYQQTPGQGLQFLFEYFSETQRNKGNFPGRFSGRQFSNSRSEMNVSTLELGDSALYLCARRLRTDTQYFGPGTRLTVL.

The V and J genes are TRBV7-2 and TRBJ2-3, with a possible D match to TRBD2 (6 bases). CDR3 length: 13 amino acids. Trimming stripped 5 bases from V and 5 bases from J, with 11 bases between. Germline V gene sequence: CDR1 SGHTA, CDR2 FQGNSA. The CDR3 here is CASSRLDVDTQYF. CDR3 bases: TGTGCCAGCAGCCGACTAGATGTAGATACGCAGTATTTT.

The rearrangement links TRBV6-1 to TRBJ2-5; 10 bases align to TRBD1. The CDR3 covers 15 residues. The V and J ends lost 6 bases and 4 bases, in that order; junction bases with no gene match: 8. Germline CDR1 is MNHNS and CDR2 is SASEGT. The CDR3 bases are TGTGCCAGCAGACCCGGGACAGGGGTGGTAGAGACCCAGTACTTC. Protein sequence: CASRPGTGVVETQYF.

This clone was observed once. V is TRBV10-3 and J is TRBJ1-6; 7 nucleotides line up with TRBD1. The V gene end was trimmed by 0 bases and the J gene end by 7 bases; junction bases not matched to a gene: 6. Per the germline V gene, CDR1 is ENHRY and CDR2 is SYGVKD. The CDR3 sequence is 16 residues long. The chain's CDR3 is CAISESLGQLNSPLHF. DNA for the CDR3: TGTGCCATCAGTGAGTCGTTGGGACAGTTGAATTCACCCCTCCACTTT.

The chain has TRBV27 and TRBJ2-7; D call uncertain. The CDR3 runs to 13 residues. The ends were cut back, 5 bases at V and 5 bases at J, with 13 bases in the middle. CDR1 is MNHEY, CDR2 SMNVEV, per germline (reference sequence). In DNA, the CDR3 is TGTGCCAGCAGTGCCCCCCCACGCCACGAGCAGTACTTC. Encoded protein: CASSAPPRHEQYF.

In its sample, this clone was seen many times. The chain uses TRBV30 and TRBJ1-4; tentative D call: TRBD1 (5 bases). Trimming stripped 4 bases from V and 8 bases from J, with 17 bases between. The CDR3 is 14 residues long. CDR1 and CDR2 from the germline V gene are GTSNPN and SVGIG (reference sequence). CDR3 sequence (DNA): TGTGCCTGGACGGTGGGGGTTAGCGGAGAAAAACTGTTTTTT. Its translation: CAWTVGVSGEKLFF.

The rearrangement uses TRBV5-1 and TRBJ2-7; 9 bases are a match to TRBD2. V lost 0 bases to trimming and J lost 6 bases; unmatched junction nucleotides: 4. Germline V gene data show CDR1 as SGHRS and CDR2 as YFSETQ. This CDR3 has 14 residues. CDR3 amino acids: CASSLEGLASEQYF. In DNA, the CDR3 is TGCGCCAGCAGCTTGGAGGGACTAGCTTCCGAGCAGTACTTC.

CDR3: CASSAPSSGNTIYF. The CDR3 nucleotides are TGTGCCAGCAGCGCACCGAGCTCTGGAAACACCATATATTTT. The rearrangement uses TRBV9 and TRBJ1-3; no clear D. The CDR3 runs 14 residues. CDR1 is SGDLS and CDR2 is YYNGEE in the germline V gene. Between the trimmed V and J ends, which lost 3 bases and 0 bases, there was a span of 7 bases.

The gene calls are TRBV28 and TRBJ1-2; tentative D call: TRBD1 (5 bases). This CDR3 has 15 amino acids. The V and J ends lost 8 bases and 0 bases respectively, with 16 bases between them. The germline gives CDR1 MDHEN, CDR2 SYDVKM. The DNA for the CDR3 is TGTGCCAGCTACCTCGGGGCTGGTCCTAACTATGGCTACACCTTC. It encodes CASYLGAGPNYGYTF.

This clone occurred many times. This chain uses TRBV9 with TRBJ1-1; D not certain. The CDR3 consists of 15 residues. Germline-derived CDR1 and CDR2 are SGDLS and YYNGEE. V lost 0 bases and J lost 2, with 11 bases in between. This CDR3 is CASSVGWGTNTEAFF. In DNA, the CDR3 is TGTGCCAGCAGCGTAGGATGGGGAACAAACACTGAAGCTTTCTTT.

The chain couples TRBV7-2 to TRBJ2-1; TRBD1 aligns across 10 bases. From germline, CDR1 is SGHTA and CDR2 FQGNSA. This CDR3 has 16 residues. V shed 0 bases and J 5 bases; nucleotides not matched to a gene: 4. This CDR3 is CASSLALGTGDNEQFF. The CDR3, as DNA: TGTGCCAGCAGCTTAGCCCTCGGGACAGGGGACAATGAGCAGTTCTTC.

The chain has TRBV11-3 and TRBJ2-2, with a possible D match to TRBD2 (6 bases). The V and J ends lost 5 bases and 7 bases respectively, with 20 bases between them. Germline CDR1 is SGHNT and CDR2 is YENEEA. The CDR3 totals 16 residues. The CDR3 nucleotides are TGTGCCAGCAGCCCCGGGGTACTAGCTGCCGTCGGGGAGCTGTTTTTT. This encodes CASSPGVLAAVGELFF.

V usage is TRBV9 and J usage is TRBJ1-5; 11 bases are a match to TRBD1. The CDR3 runs 18 residues. From germline, CDR1 is SGDLS and CDR2 YYNGEE. With 3 bases clipped from V and 5 bases from J, the junction kept 13 bases outside the gene matches. CDR3: CASSEIGRDRGNYQPQHF. The CDR3 region has the DNA TGTGCCAGCAGCGAGATCGGCCGGGACAGGGGGAATTATCAGCCCCAGCATTTT.

Notes on this clone: At the DNA level, this CDR3 is encoded by other sequences in the same sample as well. This chain uses TRBV7-9 with TRBJ2-7; 7 nucleotides match TRBD1. The CDR3 has 12 amino acids. Germline V gene lookup returns CDR1 SEHNR and CDR2 FQNEAQ (reference sequence). V trimming: 6 bases; J trimming: 3 bases; junction bases outside the gene matches: 2. The CDR3 DNA reads as TGTGCCAGCAGACAGGGGAACTACGAGCAGTACTTC. Its protein product is CASRQGNYEQYF.